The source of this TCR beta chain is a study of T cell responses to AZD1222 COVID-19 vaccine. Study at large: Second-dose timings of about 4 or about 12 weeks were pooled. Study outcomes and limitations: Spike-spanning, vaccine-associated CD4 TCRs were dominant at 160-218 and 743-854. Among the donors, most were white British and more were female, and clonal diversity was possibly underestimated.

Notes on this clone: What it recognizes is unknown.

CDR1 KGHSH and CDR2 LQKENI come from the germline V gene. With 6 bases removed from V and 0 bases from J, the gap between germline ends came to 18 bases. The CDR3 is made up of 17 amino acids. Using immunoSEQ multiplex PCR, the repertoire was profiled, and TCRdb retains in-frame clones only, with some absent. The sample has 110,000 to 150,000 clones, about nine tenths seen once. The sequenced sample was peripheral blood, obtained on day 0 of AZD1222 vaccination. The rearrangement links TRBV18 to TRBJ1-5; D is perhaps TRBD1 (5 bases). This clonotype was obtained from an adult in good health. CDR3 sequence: CASSLYGGSYSNQPQHF. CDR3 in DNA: TGTGCCAGCTCTCTTTATGGGGGTTCTTATAGCAATCAGCCCCAGCATTTT.